Detailed here is one T cell receptor (beta chain). Its target is not known. The V and J ends lost 0 bases and 9 bases, in that order; junction bases with no gene match: 6. The germline V gene encodes CDR1 SGHNT and CDR2 YYREEE (reference sequence). The CDR3 contains 14 residues. The table came from immunoSEQ multiplex PCR; TCRdb's copy has only in-frame clones and leaves some out. Of approximately 72,000 clones in the sample, around nine tenths were seen once. This sample was taken from a study of OX40 agonist ivuxolimab in advanced cancers. Study-wide context: Participants averaged about 60 years of age (range about 23 to 90) and were 75% to 90% male.

Collection of blood occurred at baseline, at cycle 4 day 1, and at cycle 7 day 1. General study results and limits: On average, CD8+ T cells showed a greater number of expanded clones than CD4+. The authors also found low normalized T-cell clonal expansion in some nonresponders.

The material was CD4+ or CD8+ T cells sorted from blood, obtained in a trial of the OX40 agonist ivuxolimab. The chain has TRBV5-4 and TRBJ2-1, with 7 bases identical to TRBD2. The sequence was obtained from an adult with an advanced solid tumor such as melanoma, head and neck, liver or kidney cancer. The CDR3 region is CASSLALREAEQFF. DNA for the CDR3: TGTGCCAGCAGCTTGGCCCTTCGGGAGGCTGAGCAGTTCTTC.